This T cell receptor beta chain was sequenced during a study of shared clonotypes between healthy human individuals. Trimming shortened V by 5 bases and J by 4 bases, and 6 bases separated the two germline ends. This CDR3 has 11 amino acids. Germline assignment: CDR1 MDHEN and CDR2 SYDVKM. Measured with immunoSEQ multiplex PCR; TCRdb has only the in-frame clones, and not every one. The sample records around 720,000 clones, roughly 73% being singletons. As to this clone: This specimen includes other DNA sequences encoding the same CDR3.

Donors were healthy HIV-negative adults without recent acute infections or vaccinations. The chain recombines TRBV28 with TRBJ2-7; D uncertain. Source material: memory CD4+ T cells sorted from blood. Specified subset: CD45RA-negative fraction. The sequence was collected from a woman aged 30 to 39 in good health. The CDR3 loop reads CASSGRYEQYF. In DNA form, the CDR3 reads TGTGCCAGCAGTGGGCGGTACGAGCAGTACTTC.